The clone carrying this TCR beta chain was counted only a few times. The CDR3 totals 15 residues. Germline CDR1 and CDR2: MDHEN and SYDVKM. V was pared by 6 bases and J by 0 bases, with 12 bases between. Repertoires were generated with immunoSEQ multiplex PCR, while TCRdb's copy carries only in-frame clones and drops some. The data hold 230,000 or so clones, with about 86% observed a single time. This sample was taken from a study of blood T cell repertoires in COVID-19. The chain uses TRBV28 and TRBJ1-5, with D perhaps matching TRBD1 (6 bases). The receptor was derived from a woman aged 50 to 65 with acute COVID-19. Specimen: PBMCs or T cells enriched from blood (not recorded which). CDR3: CASRRQEYSNQPQHF. DNA for the CDR3: TGTGCCAGCAGGCGACAGGAATATAGCAATCAGCCCCAGCATTTT.